The rows below give T cell receptor beta chains drawn from one sample of a study of blood T cells in healthy people across ages. TCRdb reprocessed the 5' RACE reads with MiXCR, giving one entry per CDR3 protein. Here the sample spans hundreds of thousands of distinct CDR3 sequences, just over 55% being singletons. The specimen was blood. The receptors originated from a man between 40 and 49 years old in good health. Both conserved end residues are part of each CDR3. The D gene is left open where the match is weak. Expanded clones are given a class, and other clones once, few, many or no size at all.

CASSLASGSETQYF TRBD2 TRBJ2-5 - TRBV7-9 14
CASLRPPETQYF - TRBJ2-5 - TRBV28 12
CASSQDKKAIQYF - TRBJ2-4 - TRBV4-2 13
CSEKTGGGVETQYF - TRBJ2-5 few TRBV29-1 14
CAISDAGQKANYEQYF - TRBJ2-7 few TRBV10-3 16
CASSLVAGGDGYTF TRBD1 TRBJ1-2 - TRBV7-8 14
CASSRRPTEAFF - TRBJ1-1 - TRBV14 12
CSALEGRGQKETQYF - TRBJ2-5 - TRBV20-1 15
CASSPASPYNEQFF - TRBJ2-1 many TRBV7-2 14
CASNRRLSYEQYF - TRBJ2-7 - TRBV2 13